In this sample, the clone carrying this T cell receptor (beta chain) turned up a few times. Antigen unknown. This sample was taken from a study of beta chain features in type 1 diabetes. The collection from each donor was one heparinised blood draw averaging around 120 mL. Staining for CD45RO/CCR7/CD25/CD127/CD95/CD27 allowed sorting of CD4+ naive, central memory, regulatory and stem cell-like memory cells. After removal of 5 bases from V and 6 bases from J, the junction contained 12 bases not matched to a gene. Germline V lookup: CDR1 SGHTA, CDR2 FQGNSA. The CDR3 sequence is 16 residues long. Study-wide points: Reads derived from cDNA could over-represent cells showing high TCR expression.

As every portion of the isolated RNA was reverse transcribed, the sequencing read expressed TCRB transcripts. Assay: immunoSEQ multiplex PCR; the TCRdb copy retains only in-frame clones and omits some. This repertoire shows a few hundred thousand clones, around 9.6% found once; its top ten account for just under 0.035%. The sequencing sample was made of naive CD4+ T cells from blood. V usage is TRBV7-2 and J usage is TRBJ2-1, with TRBD2 matching over 8 bases. This clonotype originated in a woman between 18 and 30 years old in good health. The CDR3 DNA reads TGTGCCAGCAGCCCCATGACGGGAGGGCAGATCAATGAGCAGTTCTTC. This gives the protein CASSPMTGGQINEQFF.